The T cell receptor beta chain described here comes from a study of T cell responses to AZD1222 COVID-19 vaccine. General study results and limits: Per reports, nearly half of all spike-specific TCRs target regions that are unmutated in variants.

About this clone itself: Antigen specificity is unknown.

Second-dose intervals near 4 or 12 weeks were combined. V lost 1 base and J lost 2, with 9 bases in between. The V gene's germline CDR1 is SNHLY and CDR2 FYNNEI. CDR3 length: 15 amino acids. The data were produced by immunoSEQ multiplex PCR, yet TCRdb's version contains in-frame clones alone and is incomplete. The sample contains under 150,000 clones, almost 95% of which appear only once. The TCR originated in an adult who received the AZD1222 COVID-19 vaccine. Specimen: peripheral blood, collected 28 days after the second AZD1222 dose. The V gene is TRBV2, the J gene TRBJ1-5, with D unresolved. The CDR3, as DNA: TGTGCCAGCAGTGAAGGGAGATCAGGCAATCAGCCCCAGCATTTT. Translation gives CASSEGRSGNQPQHF.